This T cell receptor beta chain was sequenced in a study of a mutant IDH1 vaccine in newly diagnosed glioma. Sequenced by immunoSEQ multiplex PCR; TCRdb stores in-frame clones only, minus some. The sample shows 40,000 to 50,000 clones, roughly 85% of them seen only once. Time point given: week 5, during vaccination. The content of each vaccine dose was 300 ug of mutant IDH1 20-mer peptide, and topical imiquimod accompanied it. Germline CDR1 is MDHEN and CDR2 is SYDVKM. The CDR3 has 15 amino acids. V was shortened by 4 bases and J by 4 bases, with 16 bases between the two germline ends. Of note for this clone: The antigen is not known.

Specimen: PBMCs, collected from a glioma patient whose treatment included an IDH1 peptide vaccine. The gene calls are TRBV28 and TRBJ2-5; weak D call: TRBD1 (6 bases). This TCR was recovered from a man in his forties with glioma. The CDR3 is CASSSGGHSRETQYF. The CDR3 DNA is TGTGCCAGCAGTTCTGGGGGCCATTCAAGAGAGACCCAGTACTTC.